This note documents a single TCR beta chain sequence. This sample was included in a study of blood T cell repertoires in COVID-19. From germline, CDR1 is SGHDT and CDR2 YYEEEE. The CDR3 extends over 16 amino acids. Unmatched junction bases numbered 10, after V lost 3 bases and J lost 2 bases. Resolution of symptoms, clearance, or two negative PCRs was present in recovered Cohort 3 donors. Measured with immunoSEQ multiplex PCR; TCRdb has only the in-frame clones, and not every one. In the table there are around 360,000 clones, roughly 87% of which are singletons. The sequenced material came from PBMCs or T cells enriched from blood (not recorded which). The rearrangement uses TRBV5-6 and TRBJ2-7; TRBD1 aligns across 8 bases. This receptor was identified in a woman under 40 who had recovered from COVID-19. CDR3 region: CASSSGVTGEPYEQYF. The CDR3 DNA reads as TGTGCCAGCAGCTCCGGGGTGACAGGGGAACCCTACGAGCAGTACTTC.